Below are 25 T cell receptor beta chains sequenced from a single sample in a study of blood T cell repertoires in COVID-19. The assay was immunoSEQ multiplex PCR, and TCRdb's table has in-frame clones only and misses some. Of approximately 60,000 clones listed, 82% are singletons. Material: peripheral blood. These receptors originate from a woman aged 60-75 years with acute or convalescent COVID-19.

The table lists this clone with a count of one. The chain employs TRBV6-4 and TRBJ2-3; D may be TRBD1 (6 bases). The CDR3 covers 17 residues. Trimming pared 0 bases from V and 0 bases from J, leaving 13 bases between. The germline V gene has CDR1 MRHNA and CDR2 SNTAGT. The CDR3 spells CASSDSMGATSTDTQYF. The CDR3 DNA is TGTGCCAGCAGTGACTCGATGGGGGCCACTAGCACAGATACGCAGTATTTT.

The rearrangement joins TRBV7-9 to TRBJ2-7, with 8 bases matching TRBD1. Germline CDR1 is SEHNR and CDR2 is FQNEAQ (reference sequence). The CDR3 runs 14 residues. The J segment lost 4 bases and the V segment lost 6 bases, leaving 8 bases of the junction unmatched. The CDR3, as DNA: TGTGCCAGCAGTTCGACAGGGGTACGTTACGAGCAGTACTTC. Protein: CASSSTGVRYEQYF.

The chain is built from TRBV29-1 and TRBJ1-4; 10 nucleotides align to TRBD1. CDR1 and CDR2 from the germline V gene are SQVTM and ANQGSEA. J was trimmed by 5 bases and V by 5 bases; bases with no gene match: 2. The CDR3 has 13 amino acids. The CDR3: CSVPGQGNEKLFF. The DNA of the CDR3 is TGCAGCGTTCCGGGACAGGGGAATGAAAAACTGTTTTTT. The complete variable domain, with remaining parts taken from reference TRBV29-1 and TRBJ1-4, reads SAVISQKPSRDICQRGTSLTIQCQVDSQVTMMFWYRQQPGQSLTLIATANQGSEATYESGFVIDKFPISRPNLTFSTLTVSNMSPEDSSIYLCSVPGQGNEKLFFGSGTQLSVL.

This rearrangement joins TRBV19 to TRBJ1-1; TRBD1 is a possible D gene (6 bases). Germline CDR1 reads LNHDA; CDR2 reads SQIVND (reference sequence). Trimming removed 7 bases at V and 8 bases at J, with 20 bases between. This CDR3 is 14 amino acids long. CDR3 coding DNA: TGTGCCAGTAAGTGGGACATACGAAACCCCGAAGCTTTCTTT. Residues: CASKWDIRNPEAFF.

This chain joins TRBV9 and TRBJ2-3; maybe TRBD2 (5 bases). Germline CDR1 and CDR2: SGDLS and YYNGEE. V lost 4 bases and J 3 bases, leaving 27 bases between the germline ends. CDR3 length equals 19 residues. CDR3 residues: CASSSRLGGGRAKTDTQYF. For the CDR3, the DNA is TGTGCCAGCAGCTCCCGCCTAGGAGGTGGGCGGGCGAAAACAGATACGCAGTATTTT.

This sequence joins TRBV2 and TRBJ1-2; 7 bases are a match to TRBD1. Germline loops: CDR1 SNHLY, CDR2 FYNNEI. V was pared by 4 bases and J by 8 bases, with 7 bases of the junction left unmatched. CDR3 length: 13 residues. The DNA for the CDR3 is TGTGCCAGCAGTGTCTCGACAGGGCAAGGCTACACCTTC. Protein sequence: CASSVSTGQGYTF.

CDR3 coding DNA: TGTGCCAGTAGTATCTCGGGGACAGGGGGTTTTGGGAATCAGCCCCAGCATTTT. The encoded protein is CASSISGTGGFGNQPQHF. The J gene is TRBJ1-5, the V gene TRBV19; 11 nucleotides agree with TRBD1. The germline V gene encodes CDR1 LNHDA and CDR2 SQIVND (reference sequence). The CDR3 spans 18 residues. Trimming took 3 bases from V and 4 from J; bases not matched to a gene: 11.

This sequence joins TRBV27 and TRBJ1-1; D is unresolved. Trimming took 6 bases from V and 0 from J, leaving 11 bases between them. This CDR3 has 14 amino acids. The germline gives CDR1 MNHEY, CDR2 SMNVEV (reference sequence). The CDR3 DNA reads as TGTGCCAGCAGAGTAGGCGGAATGAACACTGAAGCTTTCTTT. As protein: CASRVGGMNTEAFF.

The rearrangement links TRBV4-1 to TRBJ1-2; D remains unclear. The CDR3 covers 14 residues. Germline lookup yields CDR1 MGHRA and CDR2 YSYEKL. Trimming left V 0 bases short and J 1 base short, with 6 bases between. The CDR3 DNA reads as TGCGCCAGCAGCCAAGACCCATTTAACTATGGCTACACCTTC. It translates to CASSQDPFNYGYTF.

This chain connects TRBV14 to TRBJ2-2, with 10 nucleotides matching TRBD2. The V gene's germline CDR1 is SGHDN and CDR2 FVKESK. The CDR3 is 17 residues long. With V trimmed by 3 bases and J by 0 bases, 4 bases remained unmatched. CDR3 in amino acids: CASSHRLAGANTGELFF. In DNA form, the CDR3 reads TGTGCCAGCAGCCATCGTCTAGCGGGGGCGAACACCGGGGAGCTGTTTTTT.

This chain links TRBV21-1 with TRBJ2-3; the listed D gene, TRBD2, was not tested against the DNA. TRBV21-1 is flagged as a pseudogene. The CDR3 has 16 residues. DNA of the CDR3: TGTGCCAGCAGCAAAACTAGCGGGGGGGTAACAGATACGCAGTATTTT. Protein sequence: CASSKTSGGVTDTQYF.

Only a few counts were recorded for this clone. Here the CDR3 reads CASSQDGGGYTIYF. The CDR3 nucleotides read TGTGCCAGCAGCCAAGATGGCGGGGGTTACACCATATATTTT. The chain couples TRBV3-1 (or the pseudogene TRBV3-2) to TRBJ1-3, with a weak D call TRBD1 (5 bases). V lost 0 bases and J lost 8, with 11 bases in between. The CDR3 sequence is 14 residues long. CDR1 LGHDT and CDR2 YNNKEL come from the germline V gene (reference sequence).

This clone was seen a handful of times. This chain connects TRBV5-4 to TRBJ2-2, with 8 bases aligning to TRBD1. Germline lookup yields CDR1 SGHNT and CDR2 YYREEE (reference sequence). Trimming cost V 2 bases and J 4 bases; bases outside gene matches: 7. The CDR3 is 16 residues long. This chain's CDR3 is CASSFQDRGSTGELFF. CDR3 in DNA: TGTGCCAGCAGCTTTCAAGACAGGGGAAGCACCGGGGAGCTGTTTTTT.

Judged by abundance, this clone is medium-sized. The gene calls are TRBV24-1 and TRBJ2-5; 9 bases fit TRBD1. J was trimmed by 1 base and V by 3 bases; bases with no gene match: 5. Germline V gives CDR1 KGHDR, CDR2 SFDVKD. The CDR3 runs to 16 residues. Written as DNA, the CDR3 is TGTGCCACCAGTGATCTACCGACAGGGGGCCAAGAGACCCAGTACTTC. This codes for CATSDLPTGGQETQYF.

About this clone itself: This sample includes further DNA sequences coding for the same CDR3. The CDR3 region has the DNA TGCGCCAGCAGTAGGGGTAACACTGAAGCTTTCTTT. Translated, it gives CASSRGNTEAFF. The chain is built from TRBV5-1 and TRBJ1-1; D is perhaps TRBD1 (5 bases). Germline loops: CDR1 SGHRS, CDR2 YFSETQ. V was trimmed by 5 bases and J by 2 bases, leaving 7 bases between them. The CDR3 runs to 12 residues.

The rearrangement links TRBV19 to TRBJ1-2, with 7 bases identical to TRBD1. The CDR3 loop spans 14 amino acids. Trimming cost V 5 bases and J 7 bases; bases outside gene matches: 10. Germline V CDR1 and CDR2: LNHDA, SQIVND (reference sequence). CDR3 amino acids: CASSGLGDRVGYTF. CDR3 coding DNA: TGTGCCAGTAGTGGCTTGGGAGACAGGGTTGGCTACACCTTC.

The chain couples TRBV4-2 to TRBJ1-1, with a possible D match to TRBD1 (5 bases). Trimming removed 4 bases at V and 5 bases at J, with 11 bases between. The V gene's germline CDR1 is LGHNA and CDR2 YNFKEQ. CDR3 size: 13 residues. Here the CDR3 DNA reads TGTGCCAGCAGCCCCCAGACAGAAACTGAAGCTTTCTTT. It codes for CASSPQTETEAFF.

The chain couples TRBV5-5 to TRBJ2-1, with TRBD2 matching over 11 bases. The CDR3 spans 15 residues. The V gene end was trimmed by 2 bases and the J gene end by 4 bases; junction bases not matched to a gene: 2. Germline values: CDR1 SGHKS, CDR2 YYEKEE (reference sequence). In DNA, the CDR3 is TGTGCCAGCAGCTTCGGACTAGCGGGTTACAATGAGCAGTTCTTC. Translated: CASSFGLAGYNEQFF.

By proportion, this clone is medium-sized (0.01 to 0.1%). This chain connects TRBV12-5 to TRBJ2-1; the D gene is possibly TRBD2 (6 bases). CDR3 length: 17 amino acids. Trimming pared 5 bases from V and 0 bases from J, leaving 17 bases between. Per germline, CDR1 LGHNT and CDR2 FRNRAP. CDR3 nucleotides: TGTGCTAGTGGTCCCCTCCCGGGGGAAAGCTCCTACAATGAGCAGTTCTTC. This translates into CASGPLPGESSYNEQFF.

V usage is TRBV7-2 and J usage is TRBJ2-1; 7 nucleotides agree with TRBD2. CDR1 SGHTA and CDR2 FQGNSA come from the germline V gene. The CDR3 contains 12 residues. V was pared by 1 base and J by 12 bases, with 3 bases of the junction left unmatched. This chain's CDR3 is CASSLEAGTQFF. For the CDR3, the DNA is TGTGCCAGCAGCTTAGAAGCGGGGACGCAGTTCTTC.

V usage is TRBV9 and J usage is TRBJ1-1, with unresolved D. The CDR3 length is 14 residues. The V and J ends lost 6 bases and 1 base respectively, with 13 bases between them. Germline V gene data show CDR1 as SGDLS and CDR2 as YYNGEE. CDR3 in amino acids: CASNLAGKNTEAFF. CDR3 DNA: TGTGCCAGCAACCTGGCGGGTAAGAACACTGAAGCTTTCTTT. The full variable domain, its missing parts supplied by reference TRBV9 and TRBJ1-1, is DSGVTQTPKHLITATGQRVTLRCSPRSGDLSVYWYQQSLDQGLQFLIQYYNGEERAKGNILERFSAQQFPDLHSELNLSSLELGDSALYFCASNLAGKNTEAFFGQGTRLTVV.

The CDR3 protein is CASSLGQGIGYTF. DNA of the CDR3: TGCGCCAGCAGCCTGGGACAGGGGATCGGCTACACCTTC. The chain combines TRBV4-1 with TRBJ1-2; TRBD1 aligns across 10 bases. This CDR3 region has 13 residues. Germline CDR1 MGHRA, CDR2 YSYEKL. Trimming took 4 bases from V and 8 from J; bases not matched to a gene: 4.

The chain carries TRBV6-5 and TRBJ1-6, with 7 nucleotides matching TRBD1. There are 13 residues in the CDR3. After removal of 6 bases from V and 7 bases from J, the junction contained 3 bases not matched to a gene. Germline CDR1 MNHEY, CDR2 SVGAGI. CDR3 nucleotides: TGTGCCAGCAGCGGGACAGCCAATTCACCCCTCCACTTT. Protein product: CASSGTANSPLHF.

This clone occurred once. This rearrangement joins TRBV7-2 to TRBJ1-6; 9 bases map to TRBD1. The CDR3 is 15 amino acids. The junction had 6 bases not matched to a gene; V was cut back by 5 bases and J by 7 bases. Germline V gene lookup returns CDR1 SGHTA and CDR2 FQGNSA. CDR3 coding DNA: TGTGCCAGCAGCCCTGGGACAGGGTGGAATTCACCCCTCCACTTT. This gives the protein CASSPGTGWNSPLHF.

The chain has TRBV6-5 and TRBJ2-7, with a possible D match to TRBD1 (5 bases). Trimming took 6 bases from V and 0 from J, leaving 15 bases between them. CDR3 size: 15 residues. Germline lookup yields CDR1 MNHEY and CDR2 SVGAGI. The CDR3 is CASRETVLSSYEQYF. The DNA for the CDR3 is TGTGCCAGCAGAGAGACAGTACTAAGCTCCTACGAGCAGTACTTC.